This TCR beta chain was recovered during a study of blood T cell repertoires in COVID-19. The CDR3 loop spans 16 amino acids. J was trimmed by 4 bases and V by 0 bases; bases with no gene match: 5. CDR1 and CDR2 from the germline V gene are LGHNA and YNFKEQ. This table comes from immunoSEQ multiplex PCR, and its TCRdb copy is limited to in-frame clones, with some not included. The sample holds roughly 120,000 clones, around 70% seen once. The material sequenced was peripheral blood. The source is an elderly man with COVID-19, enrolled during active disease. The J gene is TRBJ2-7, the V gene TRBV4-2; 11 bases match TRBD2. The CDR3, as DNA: TGTGCCAGCAGCCAAGATCCCACTAGCGGGAGATACGAGCAGTACTTC. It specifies CASSQDPTSGRYEQYF.